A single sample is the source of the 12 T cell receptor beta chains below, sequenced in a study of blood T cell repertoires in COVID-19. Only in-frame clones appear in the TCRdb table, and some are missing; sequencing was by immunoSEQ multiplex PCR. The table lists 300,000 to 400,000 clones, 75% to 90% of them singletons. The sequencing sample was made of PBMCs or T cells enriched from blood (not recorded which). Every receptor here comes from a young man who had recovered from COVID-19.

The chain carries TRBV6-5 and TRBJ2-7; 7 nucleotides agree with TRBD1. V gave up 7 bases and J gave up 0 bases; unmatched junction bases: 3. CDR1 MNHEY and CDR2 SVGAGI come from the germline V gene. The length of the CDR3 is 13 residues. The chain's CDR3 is CASKTGFSYEQYF. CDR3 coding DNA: TGTGCCAGCAAGACAGGGTTCTCCTACGAGCAGTACTTC.

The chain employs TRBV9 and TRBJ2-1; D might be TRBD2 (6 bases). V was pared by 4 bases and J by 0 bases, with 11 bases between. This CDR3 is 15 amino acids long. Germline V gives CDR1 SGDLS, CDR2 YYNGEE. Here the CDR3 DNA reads TGTGCCAGCAGCCCCCAGCGGGCCTCCTACAATGAGCAGTTCTTC. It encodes CASSPQRASYNEQFF.

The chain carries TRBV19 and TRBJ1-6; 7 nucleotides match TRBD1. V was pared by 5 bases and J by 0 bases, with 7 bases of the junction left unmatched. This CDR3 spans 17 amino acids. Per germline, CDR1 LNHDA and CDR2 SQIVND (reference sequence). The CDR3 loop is CASSGTDVSSYNSPLHF. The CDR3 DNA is TGTGCCAGTAGTGGGACAGACGTGAGCTCCTATAATTCACCCCTCCACTTT.

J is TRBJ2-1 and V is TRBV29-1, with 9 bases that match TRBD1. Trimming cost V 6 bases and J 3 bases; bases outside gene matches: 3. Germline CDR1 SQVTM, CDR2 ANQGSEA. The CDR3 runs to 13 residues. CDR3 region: CSVSTGGYNEQFF. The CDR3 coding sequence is TGCAGCGTCTCGACAGGGGGCTACAATGAGCAGTTCTTC.

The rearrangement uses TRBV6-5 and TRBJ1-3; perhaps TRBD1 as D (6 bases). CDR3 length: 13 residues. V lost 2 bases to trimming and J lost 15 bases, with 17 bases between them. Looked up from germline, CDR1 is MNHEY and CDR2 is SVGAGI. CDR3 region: CASSYHPQGSSYF. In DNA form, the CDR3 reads TGTGCCAGCAGTTACCACCCACAGGGTAGTTCATATTTT.

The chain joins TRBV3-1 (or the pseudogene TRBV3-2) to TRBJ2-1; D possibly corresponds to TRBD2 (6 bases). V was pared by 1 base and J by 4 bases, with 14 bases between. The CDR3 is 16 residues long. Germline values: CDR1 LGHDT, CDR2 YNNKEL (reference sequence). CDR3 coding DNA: TGTGCCAGCAGCCAAGCTACTAGCCAGCTTTACAATGAGCAGTTCTTC. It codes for CASSQATSQLYNEQFF.

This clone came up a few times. DNA of the CDR3: TGTGCCAGCAGTTTAGGCGGGGTCTACACAGATACGCAGTATTTT. It codes for CASSLGGVYTDTQYF. This sequence joins TRBV27 and TRBJ2-3, with D possibly matching TRBD2 (6 bases). Trimming stripped 2 bases from V and 2 bases from J, with 11 bases between. From germline, CDR1 is MNHEY and CDR2 SMNVEV (reference sequence). The CDR3 length is 15 residues.

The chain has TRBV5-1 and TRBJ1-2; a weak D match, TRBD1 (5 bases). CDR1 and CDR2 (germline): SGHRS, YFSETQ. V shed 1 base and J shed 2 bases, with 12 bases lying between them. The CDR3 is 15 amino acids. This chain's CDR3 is CASSLYRQTNYGYTF. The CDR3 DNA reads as TGCGCCAGCAGCTTGTATCGACAGACAAACTATGGCTACACCTTC.

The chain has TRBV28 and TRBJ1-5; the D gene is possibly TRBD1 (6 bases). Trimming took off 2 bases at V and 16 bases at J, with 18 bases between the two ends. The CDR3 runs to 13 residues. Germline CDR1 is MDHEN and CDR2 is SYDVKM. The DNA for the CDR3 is TGTGCCAGCAGTTTAGACGCCTGGGGGGGGCCACATTTT. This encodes CASSLDAWGGPHF.

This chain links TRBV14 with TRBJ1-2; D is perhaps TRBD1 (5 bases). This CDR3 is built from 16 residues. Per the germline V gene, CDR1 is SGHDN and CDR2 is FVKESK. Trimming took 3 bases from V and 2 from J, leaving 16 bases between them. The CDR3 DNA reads TGTGCCAGCAGCCATGGGACTAGCGGGGGGAACTATGGCTACACCTTC. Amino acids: CASSHGTSGGNYGYTF.

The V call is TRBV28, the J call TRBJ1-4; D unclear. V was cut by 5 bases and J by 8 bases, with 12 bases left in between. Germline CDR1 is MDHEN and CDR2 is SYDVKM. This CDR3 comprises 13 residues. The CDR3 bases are TGTGCCAGCAGTGGGGAGGTGAGGGAAAAACTGTTTTTT. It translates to CASSGEVREKLFF. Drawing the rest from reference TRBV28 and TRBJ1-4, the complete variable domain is DVKVTQSSRYLVKRTGEKVFLECVQDMDHENMFWYRQDPGLGLRLIYFSYDVKMKEKGDIPEGYSVSREKKERFSLILESASTNQTSMYLCASSGEVREKLFFGSGTQLSVL.

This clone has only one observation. The CDR3: CASSTDRAVKNYGYTF. CDR3 nucleotides: TGTGCCAGCAGCACGGACAGGGCAGTGAAGAACTATGGCTACACCTTC. The chain links TRBV5-8 to TRBJ1-2; TRBD1 agrees at 8 bases. J gave up 2 bases and V 4 bases, and 10 bases lay outside the gene matches. Germline V gene data show CDR1 as SGHTS and CDR2 as YDEGEE. This CDR3 is 16 amino acids long.